This T cell receptor (beta chain) derives from a study of T cells expressing NK-cell markers. Study findings and constraints: Top CD8+ clonotypes included the dominant CD3+CD56+NKG2C+ clonotypes in 5 or 6 donors.

It was by 5'RACE template switching with UMIs that TCR beta cDNA was made. Following a re-call of the 5' RACE reads, TCRdb has one entry per CDR3 protein and lacks DNA. The sample table includes roughly 280,000 distinct CDR3 sequences. Details on this clonotype: Its antigen remains unidentified.

Germline values: CDR1 GTSNPN, CDR2 SVGIG (reference sequence). The CDR3 loop spans 14 amino acids. This TCR came from a young man in good health. The chain is built from TRBV30 and TRBJ2-1; TCRdb returns TRBD2, unconfirmable since there is no DNA. Specimen: blood T cells: a sorted CD56 or NKG2C T cell subset, CD4+ or CD8+ T cells, or bulk PBMC T cells (not recorded which). CDR3 residues: CAWSKRLALNEQFF.